This T cell receptor (beta chain) was identified during a study of human T cells and chemical hapten exposure. About the research overall: Chiefly female patients presented with alopecia areata, totalis or universalis. General study results and limits: With alopecia, donors may have immune responses unlike healthy people's. Sensitization with DPC brought no change to TCRs above 1 in 1000 in frequency.

This CDR3 spans 18 amino acids. V shed 5 bases, J shed 1 base, and the junction held 10 bases outside the gene matches. Sample time point: pre-sensitization, week 0. Treatment noted: therapeutic diphenylcyclopropenone sensitization with weekly scalp DPC. Before extraction, the whole blood was not fractionated, and total RNA was taken from it. One entry per CDR3 protein, called by TCRdb with MiXCR from the RACE reads. Of roughly 56,000 distinct CDR3 sequences in the sample, 9.5% to 10% were seen once. This clonotype turned up a few times. Its antigen is undetermined. This receptor was obtained from a young woman with alopecia areata. Some clones in this sample may be carry-over from other donors' samples. The sequenced sample was whole blood, obtained in connection with sensitization to the hapten diphenylcyclopropenone (DPC). The chain couples TRBV12-3 or TRBV12-4 to TRBJ2-1; 11 bases map to TRBD2. The CDR3 is CASSRLAGSRSSYNEQFF. DNA of the CDR3: TGTGCCAGCAGTCGACTAGCGGGGTCGCGGTCTTCCTACAATGAGCAGTTCTTC.